This entry concerns a single TCR beta chain. The sample belongs to a study of cytomegalovirus exposure and HLA in healthy donors. Researchers ran the PCR with 60 Vbeta and 13 Jbeta primers. Clones were sequenced by immunoSEQ multiplex PCR, and TCRdb holds only the in-frame ones, with some missing. The sample lists some 200,000 clones, 76% occurring once. The CDR3 has 14 residues. Trimming shortened V by 1 base and J by 8 bases, and 15 bases separated the two germline ends. From germline, CDR1 is GTSNPN and CDR2 SVGIG (reference sequence). The chain links TRBV30 to TRBJ1-3; D is possibly TRBD1 (6 bases). The TCR was taken from a young man in good health and CMV-seronegative. Sequencing was carried out using PBMCs. The DNA of the CDR3 is TGTGCCTGGAGTGCCTCCGGGACAACGTACACCATATATTTT. As protein: CAWSASGTTYTIYF. The whole variable domain, remainder taken from reference TRBV30 and TRBJ1-3, is SQTIHQWPATLVQPVGSPLSLECTVEGTSNPNLYWYRQAAGRGLQLLFYSVGIGQISSEVPQNLSASRPQDRQFILSSKKLLLSDSGFYLCAWSASGTTYTIYFGEGSWLTVV.